This T cell receptor (beta chain) is from a study of metastatic and nonmetastatic thyroid tumors. Background on the study: Blood and tumor or nodule tissue repertoires from malignant and benign thyroid patients were compared.

Overall study findings and caveats: It was reportedly found that TCR beta diversity was significantly higher in malignant thyroid tumors than in benign nodules, a difference seen in both blood and tumor samples.

This clone was found a few times. Its target is unknown. Among the patients, none had received any treatment before thyroid surgery. CDR3 size: 14 residues. The J segment lost 1 base and the V segment lost 6 bases, leaving 3 bases of the junction unmatched. CDR1 and CDR2 from the germline V gene are MNHEY and SMNVEV (reference sequence). As originally analysed: Clinicopathological groups differed in CDR3, with these differences serving to build a distant-metastasis classifier for papillary thyroid cancer. TCRdb re-clonotyped the PCR reads through MiXCR. The V and J calls follow TCRdb's processing rather than the paper's. In the table there are tens of thousands of clones, approximately 26% of which are singletons.

The sequence derives from a male donor with papillary thyroid cancer or a benign thyroid nodule (not recorded which). Some clones in this sample may be carry-over from other donors' samples. The sample was blood. The rearrangement links TRBV27 to TRBJ2-1, with 7 bases that match TRBD2. Here the CDR3 reads CASSSSGSYNEQFF. DNA for the CDR3: TGTGCCAGCAGCTCTAGCGGATCCTACAATGAGCAGTTCTTC.